The 25 T cell receptor beta chains below all came from one sample that was sequenced in a study of cytomegalovirus exposure and HLA in healthy donors. 13 Jbeta primers and 60 Vbeta primers were used for the PCR. Data came from immunoSEQ multiplex PCR; TCRdb stores just in-frame clones and leaves some out. This sample has more than 80,000 clones, with more than 65% found just once. Sequences were obtained from PBMCs. The receptors were gathered from a woman in her forties or fifties in good health and CMV-seropositive.

The rearrangement links TRBV9 to TRBJ2-7; D perhaps matches TRBD2 (5 bases). This CDR3 region has 12 residues. V was cut by 5 bases and J by 2 bases, with 8 bases left in between. The V gene's germline CDR1 is SGDLS and CDR2 YYNGEE. The CDR3 bases are TGTGCCAGCAGTCCGGGGACCTACGAGCAGTACTTC. It encodes CASSPGTYEQYF.

This clone has more than one count but fewer than ten. The chain recombines TRBV6-1 with TRBJ2-3; TRBD1 might be the D (5 bases). The CDR3 has 17 amino acids. The V and J ends lost 3 bases and 4 bases respectively, with 20 bases between them. CDR1 is MNHNS, CDR2 SASEGT, per germline. CDR3 nucleotide sequence: TGTGCCAGCAGTGAGACAGTCCCCGGCCCCCGACCAGATACGCAGTATTTT. It translates to CASSETVPGPRPDTQYF.

A remark on this clone: In the same sample, other DNA sequences code for this CDR3. V is TRBV28 and J is TRBJ1-2, with no clear D. The CDR3 extends over 11 amino acids. Trimming stripped 8 bases from V and 3 bases from J, with 7 bases between. Per the germline V gene, CDR1 is MDHEN and CDR2 is SYDVKM. CDR3: CASGAYYGYTF. The DNA of the CDR3 is TGTGCCAGCGGAGCCTACTATGGCTACACCTTC.

The rearrangement joins TRBV6-6 to TRBJ1-6; maybe TRBD1 (5 bases). V lost 9 bases and J lost 9, with 21 bases in between. Germline lookup yields CDR1 MNHNY and CDR2 SVGAGI (reference sequence). CDR3 length: 15 residues. The CDR3 region is CASITAAGRSSPLHF. CDR3 coding DNA: TGTGCCAGTATCACGGCTGCGGGACGGAGTTCACCCCTCCACTTT.

The chain employs TRBV7-8 and TRBJ1-2; D gene unclear. Germline CDR1 SGHVS, CDR2 FQNEAQ. V gave up 6 bases and J gave up 9 bases, with 23 bases separating them. The CDR3 is 15 amino acids. CDR3 sequence (DNA): TGTGCCAGCAGTTTCGTCGAGTGGGAGCTAGTAAGCTACACCTTC. This sequence encodes CASSFVEWELVSYTF.

This clone was counted between two and nine times. The J gene is TRBJ1-2, the V gene TRBV4-1; unclear D gene. V lost 4 bases and J 5 bases, leaving 20 bases between the germline ends. Looked up from germline, CDR1 is MGHRA and CDR2 is YSYEKL. The CDR3 loop spans 16 amino acids. CDR3 sequence reads: CASSLVVVRERYGYTF. The CDR3 DNA reads as TGCGCCAGCAGCCTCGTCGTTGTACGGGAAAGGTATGGCTACACCTTC.

The CDR3 coding sequence is TGCAGCGTTGAATCAGCAGGAGATACGCAGTATTTT. Its protein is CSVESAGDTQYF. This sequence joins TRBV29-1 and TRBJ2-3, with unresolved D. With 2 bases removed from V and 5 bases from J, the gap between germline ends came to 8 bases. The CDR3 contains 12 residues. Per the germline V gene, CDR1 is SQVTM and CDR2 is ANQGSEA.

The chain's CDR3 is CASSLGPEVYEQYF. In DNA form, the CDR3 reads TGTGCCAGCAGCTTGGGTCCGGAGGTCTACGAGCAGTACTTC. The chain uses TRBV11-3 and TRBJ2-7; D perhaps matches TRBD2 (5 bases). The germline gives CDR1 SGHNT, CDR2 YENEEA. V lost 3 bases and J 3 bases, leaving 12 bases between the germline ends. The CDR3 totals 14 residues.

The rearrangement links TRBV7-2 to TRBJ1-2; D unclear. V was clipped by 1 base and J by 6 bases, with 12 bases between them. CDR1 is SGHTA and CDR2 is FQGNSA in the germline V gene. The length of the CDR3 is 14 residues. CDR3 nucleotide sequence: TGTGCCAGCAGCTTAGTTTGGGCCGGGAATGGCTACACCTTC. Its translation is CASSLVWAGNGYTF.

This clone has a count of ten or more. The J gene is TRBJ1-2, the V gene TRBV7-6; D not certain. The V gene lost 5 bases and the J gene lost 2 bases, with 9 bases spanning the gap. The CDR3 extends over 13 amino acids. Germline-derived CDR1 and CDR2 are SGHVS and FNYEAQ. The CDR3 is CASSQQENYGYTF. CDR3 nucleotides: TGTGCCAGCAGCCAGCAGGAAAACTATGGCTACACCTTC.

The chain couples TRBV2 to TRBJ1-3, with D unresolved. The V end lost 0 bases, the J end lost 0 bases, and 15 bases lay between the germline ends. The CDR3 runs to 18 residues. CDR1 is SNHLY, CDR2 FYNNEI, per germline. The CDR3 coding sequence is TGTGCCAGCAGTGAAGCGCTTGCACAGCCACGCTCTGGAAACACCATATATTTT. Translating gives CASSEALAQPRSGNTIYF.

V gene TRBV9 combines with J gene TRBJ2-6, with D unresolved. Germline lookup yields CDR1 SGDLS and CDR2 YYNGEE. CDR3 length: 16 residues. Trimming stripped 1 base from V and 1 base from J, with 9 bases between. The CDR3 nucleotides are TGTGCCAGCAGCGTATTGGCCTCATCTGGGGCCAACGTCCTGACTTTC. As protein: CASSVLASSGANVLTF.

The V gene is TRBV5-8, the J gene TRBJ1-2; 7 bases are a match to TRBD1. CDR1 and CDR2 (germline): SGHTS, YDEGEE. The CDR3 spans 15 residues. V shed 4 bases and J 8 bases; nucleotides not matched to a gene: 14. This chain's CDR3 is CASSSRTGVGTGYTF. Here the CDR3 DNA reads TGTGCCAGCAGCAGCAGAACAGGGGTCGGGACCGGCTACACCTTC.

In its sample, this clone was seen a few times. The chain joins TRBV6-1 to TRBJ2-6; D perhaps matches TRBD1 (5 bases). The CDR3 spans 13 residues. The germline V gene has CDR1 MNHNS and CDR2 SASEGT. V was clipped by 8 bases and J by 3 bases, with 8 bases between them. DNA of the CDR3: TGTGCCAGCCAGGGCTATGGGGCCAACGTCCTGACTTTC. Protein product: CASQGYGANVLTF.

The chain uses TRBV28 and TRBJ1-4; D not resolved. CDR1 is MDHEN and CDR2 is SYDVKM in the germline V gene. The V end was cut by 7 bases, the J end by 8 bases, with 26 bases between. The CDR3 runs to 17 residues. In DNA form, the CDR3 reads TGTGCCAGCACAAGAGGGAGGCAGGCGTTCTCTCGGGAAAAACTGTTTTTT. It codes for CASTRGRQAFSREKLFF.

The chain couples TRBV6-1 to TRBJ2-1; 8 positions match TRBD1. V shed 4 bases and J 0 bases; nucleotides not matched to a gene: 5. The CDR3 is 16 amino acids. Germline-derived CDR1 and CDR2 are MNHNS and SASEGT. The CDR3 is CASSAYGQGSYNEQFF. The CDR3, as DNA: TGTGCCAGCAGTGCTTACGGACAGGGCTCCTACAATGAGCAGTTCTTC.

Only a few counts were recorded for this clone. The chain employs TRBV5-6 and TRBJ2-3; no definite D call. The CDR3 has 13 residues. Trimming stripped 2 bases from V and 6 bases from J, with 10 bases between. Germline-derived CDR1 and CDR2 are SGHDT and YYEEEE. In DNA form, the CDR3 reads TGTGCCAGCAGCTTTTTAGGTAGCGATACGCAGTATTTT. Residues: CASSFLGSDTQYF.

The chain links TRBV6-1 to TRBJ1-3; D gene unclear. The CDR3 runs 15 residues. Deletions cut 0 bases from V and 0 bases from J, with 6 bases between. Looked up from germline, CDR1 is MNHNS and CDR2 is SASEGT. The CDR3 sequence is CASSEAGSSGNTIYF. The CDR3 region has the DNA TGTGCCAGCAGTGAAGCGGGCAGCTCTGGAAACACCATATATTTT.

V usage is TRBV29-1 and J usage is TRBJ1-2; D call uncertain. The V and J ends lost 7 bases and 4 bases respectively, with 13 bases between them. The CDR3 contains 12 residues. Germline assignment: CDR1 SQVTM and CDR2 ANQGSEA. The CDR3 region has the DNA TGCAGCGCCTTCGTGCCGGTCTATGGCTACACCTTC. It translates to CSAFVPVYGYTF.

A few counts support this clone. The gene calls are TRBV5-1 and TRBJ1-1; possibly TRBD1 for D (5 bases). There are 16 residues in the CDR3. The germline V gene has CDR1 SGHRS and CDR2 YFSETQ. Trimming left V 2 bases short and J 1 base short, with 15 bases between. The CDR3 region has the DNA TGCGCCAGCAGCTTAGGGGTCCTCGTAAGGAACACTGAAGCTTTCTTT. Amino acid sequence: CASSLGVLVRNTEAFF. The complete variable domain, with remaining parts taken from reference TRBV5-1 and TRBJ1-1, reads KAGVTQTPRYLIKTRGQQVTLSCSPISGHRSVSWYQQTPGQGLQFLFEYFSETQRNKGNFPGRFSGRQFSNSRSEMNVSTLELGDSALYLCASSLGVLVRNTEAFFGQGTRLTVV.

This clone was observed a single time. The chain uses TRBV9 and TRBJ2-6; D gene ambiguous. V shed 0 bases and J shed 0 bases, with 4 bases lying between them. CDR1 and CDR2 from the germline V gene are SGDLS and YYNGEE. This CDR3 contains 15 residues. The CDR3 is CASSVGSSGANVLTF. CDR3 nucleotide sequence: TGTGCCAGCAGCGTAGGGAGCTCTGGGGCCAACGTCCTGACTTTC.

The V gene is TRBV5-1, the J gene TRBJ2-1; D perhaps matches TRBD1 (8 bases). The CDR3 is made up of 15 amino acids. Germline lookup yields CDR1 SGHRS and CDR2 YFSETQ. Trimming took off 4 bases at V and 1 base at J, with 12 bases between the two ends. The CDR3 reads CASSLQGGSYNEQFF. The CDR3 coding sequence is TGCGCCAGCAGCCTACAGGGGGGGTCCTACAATGAGCAGTTCTTC.

V is TRBV6-1 and J is TRBJ2-1, with 11 bases aligning to TRBD2. Germline values: CDR1 MNHNS, CDR2 SASEGT. The junction had 9 bases not matched to a gene; V was cut back by 4 bases and J by 10 bases. The CDR3 runs 15 residues. CDR3 bases: TGTGCCAGCAGTGGACCTAGCGGGGGGTCAGCGGAGCAGTTCTTC. It specifies CASSGPSGGSAEQFF.

On this clone itself: This sample also contains other DNA sequences that code for the same CDR3. The chain combines TRBV6-1 with TRBJ1-1; D might be TRBD1 (6 bases). CDR3 length: 13 residues. Germline CDR1 and CDR2: MNHNS and SASEGT. Trimming removed 9 bases at V and 2 bases at J, with 13 bases between. The CDR3 sequence: CASGADRNTEAFF. The CDR3 nucleotides read TGTGCCAGTGGGGCGGACAGAAACACTGAAGCTTTCTTT.

CDR3 protein: CASSDSGGAFETQYF. CDR3 coding DNA: TGTGCCAGCAGTGACAGCGGGGGGGCTTTTGAGACCCAGTACTTC. The chain combines TRBV2 with TRBJ2-5; 10 bases line up with TRBD2. The trim removed 3 bases at V and 5 bases at J, leaving 6 bases unmatched. Per the germline V gene, CDR1 is SNHLY and CDR2 is FYNNEI. This CDR3 is 15 amino acids long.